This TCR beta chain was sequenced for a study of blood T cell repertoires in COVID-19. Across the whole study: Sites across the United States, Italy and Spain contributed samples from acute and convalescent COVID-19. PBMCs, B-cell-depleted T cells, or T cells provided the cDNA or gDNA that made up the material.

How the authors handled the data: Amplification from reference gene primers served as the basis for estimated nucleated cell counts. Sequencing used immunoSEQ multiplex PCR; TCRdb keeps in-frame clones, though not all of them. The DNA gave D and trimming, while V, J and clone size come from that table. This sample has about 28,000 clones; 60% to 80% occur once, and the top ten carry 20% to 25%. The CDR3 spans 13 residues. Trimming stripped 5 bases from V and 6 bases from J, with 10 bases between. Germline V CDR1 and CDR2: SGHVS, FQNEAQ. The sequence came from a boy aged 2-9 years with active or convalescent COVID-19. Sequenced: peripheral blood. This chain connects TRBV7-8 to TRBJ2-2; tentative D call: TRBD2 (6 bases). CDR3 sequence reads: CASSPGLAGELFF. CDR3 DNA sequence: TGTGCCAGCAGCCCGGGACTGGCCGGGGAGCTGTTTTTT.